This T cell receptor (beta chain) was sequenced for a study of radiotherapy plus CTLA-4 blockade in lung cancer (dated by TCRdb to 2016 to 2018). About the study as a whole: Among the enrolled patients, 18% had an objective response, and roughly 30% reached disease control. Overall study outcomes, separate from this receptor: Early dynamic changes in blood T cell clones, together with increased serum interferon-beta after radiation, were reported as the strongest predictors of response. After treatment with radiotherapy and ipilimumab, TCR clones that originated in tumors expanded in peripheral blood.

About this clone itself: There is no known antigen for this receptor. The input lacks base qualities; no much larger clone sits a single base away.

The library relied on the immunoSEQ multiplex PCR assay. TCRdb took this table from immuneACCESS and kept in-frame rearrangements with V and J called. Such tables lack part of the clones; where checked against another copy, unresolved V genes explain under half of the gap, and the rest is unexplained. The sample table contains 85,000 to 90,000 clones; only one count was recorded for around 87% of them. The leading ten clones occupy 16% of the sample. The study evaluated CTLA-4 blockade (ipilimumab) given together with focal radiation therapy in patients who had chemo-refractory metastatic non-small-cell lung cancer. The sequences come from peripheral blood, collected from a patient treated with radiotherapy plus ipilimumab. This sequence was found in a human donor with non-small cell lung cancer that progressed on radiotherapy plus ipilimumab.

Here the CDR3 is given as CASSPGTGATNSPLHF. The nucleotide sequence is given as TGTGCCAGCAGCCCGGGGACAGGGGCCACCAATTCACCCCTCCACTTT. This sequence uses TRBV5-4 and TRBJ1-6; 10 junctional bases match TRBD1. For CDR1 and CDR2, the germline V gene (reference sequence) lists SGHNT and YYREEE. Here V drops 4 bases and J drops 7 bases, and the junction holds 8 bases not matched to any gene. CDR3 length: 16 amino acids, cysteine to phenylalanine. CDR3 DNA only is kept here, 48 bases in frame from base 1. With all but the CDR3 taken from the reference TRBV5-4 and TRBJ1-6 genes, the full variable domain is: ETGVTQSPTHLIKTRGQQVTLRCSSQSGHNTVSWYQQALGQGPQFIFQYYREEENGRGNFPPRFSGLQFPNYSSELNVNALELDDSALYLCASSPGTGATNSPLHFGNGTRLTVT.